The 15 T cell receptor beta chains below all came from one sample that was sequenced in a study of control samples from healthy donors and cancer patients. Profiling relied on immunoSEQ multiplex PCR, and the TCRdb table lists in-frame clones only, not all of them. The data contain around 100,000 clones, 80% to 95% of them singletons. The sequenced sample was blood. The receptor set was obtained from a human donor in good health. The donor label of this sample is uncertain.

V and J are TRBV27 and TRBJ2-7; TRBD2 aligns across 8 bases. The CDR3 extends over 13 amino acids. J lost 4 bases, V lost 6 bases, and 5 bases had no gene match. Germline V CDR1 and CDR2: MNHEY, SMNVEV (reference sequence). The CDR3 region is CASRFGGAYEQYF. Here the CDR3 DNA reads TGTGCCAGCAGATTCGGGGGGGCTTACGAGCAGTACTTC.

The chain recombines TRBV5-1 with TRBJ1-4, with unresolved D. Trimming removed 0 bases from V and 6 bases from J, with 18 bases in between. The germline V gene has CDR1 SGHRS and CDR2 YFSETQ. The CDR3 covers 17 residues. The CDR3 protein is CASSLARRSGLDEKLFF. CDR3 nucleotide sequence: TGCGCCAGCAGCTTGGCCCGACGGTCCGGGTTGGATGAAAAACTGTTTTTT.

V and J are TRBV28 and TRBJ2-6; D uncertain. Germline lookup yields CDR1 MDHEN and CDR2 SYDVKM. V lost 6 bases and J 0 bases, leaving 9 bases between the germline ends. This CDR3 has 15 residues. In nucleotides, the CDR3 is TGTGCCAGCAGCCCAGAATACTCTGGGGCCAACGTCCTGACTTTC. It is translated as CASSPEYSGANVLTF.

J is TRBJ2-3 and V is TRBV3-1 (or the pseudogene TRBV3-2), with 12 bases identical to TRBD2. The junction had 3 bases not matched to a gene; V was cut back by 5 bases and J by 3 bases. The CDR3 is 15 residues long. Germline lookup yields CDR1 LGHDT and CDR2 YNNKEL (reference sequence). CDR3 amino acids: CASSSLAGGTDTQYF. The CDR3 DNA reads TGTGCCAGCAGCTCACTAGCGGGGGGTACAGATACGCAGTATTTT.

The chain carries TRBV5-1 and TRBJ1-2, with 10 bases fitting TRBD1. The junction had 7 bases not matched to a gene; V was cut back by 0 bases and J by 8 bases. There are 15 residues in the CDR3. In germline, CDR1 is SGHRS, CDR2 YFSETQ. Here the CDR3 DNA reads TGCGCCAGCAGCTTGGTTCCGACAGGGGGCCGAGGCTACACCTTC. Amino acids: CASSLVPTGGRGYTF.

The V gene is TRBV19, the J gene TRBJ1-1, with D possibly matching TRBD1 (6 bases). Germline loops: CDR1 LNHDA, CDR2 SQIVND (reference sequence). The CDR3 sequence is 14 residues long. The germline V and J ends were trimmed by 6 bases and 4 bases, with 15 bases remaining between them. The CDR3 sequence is CASRPQGTSTEAFF. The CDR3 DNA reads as TGTGCCAGTAGACCGCAGGGGACCAGCACTGAAGCTTTCTTT.

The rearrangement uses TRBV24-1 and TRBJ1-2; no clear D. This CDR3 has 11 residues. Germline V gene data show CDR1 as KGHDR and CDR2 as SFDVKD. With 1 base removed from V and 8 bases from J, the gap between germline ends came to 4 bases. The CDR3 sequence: CATSDFFGYTF. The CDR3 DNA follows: TGTGCCACCAGTGATTTTTTCGGCTACACCTTC.

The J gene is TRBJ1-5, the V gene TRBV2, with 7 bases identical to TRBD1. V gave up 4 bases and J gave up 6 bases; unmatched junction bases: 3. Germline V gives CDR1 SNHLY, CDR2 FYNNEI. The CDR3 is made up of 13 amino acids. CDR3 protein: CASSGTGGQPQHF. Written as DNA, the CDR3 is TGTGCCAGCAGTGGGACAGGAGGTCAGCCCCAGCATTTT.

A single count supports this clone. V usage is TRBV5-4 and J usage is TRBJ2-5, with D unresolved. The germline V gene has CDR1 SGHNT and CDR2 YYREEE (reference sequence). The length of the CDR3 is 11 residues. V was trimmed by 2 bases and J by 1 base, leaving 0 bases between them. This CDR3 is CASSFQETQYF. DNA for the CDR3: TGTGCCAGCAGCTTCCAAGAGACCCAGTACTTC.

CDR3 amino acids: CASSQTGDEQYF. The CDR3 nucleotides are TGCGCCAGCAGCCAAACAGGGGACGAGCAGTACTTC. The chain carries TRBV5-1 and TRBJ2-7, with TRBD1 identical over 7 bases. Looked up from germline, CDR1 is SGHRS and CDR2 is YFSETQ. Germline trimming cut 4 bases from V and 5 bases from J; bases unmatched to any gene: 3. This CDR3 contains 12 residues.

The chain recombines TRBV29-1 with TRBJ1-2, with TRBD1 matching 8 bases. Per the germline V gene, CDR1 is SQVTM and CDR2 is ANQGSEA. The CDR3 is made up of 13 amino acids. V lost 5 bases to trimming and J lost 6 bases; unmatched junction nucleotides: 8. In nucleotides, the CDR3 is TGCAGCGTTCCGATGGACAGGGATCATGGCTACACCTTC. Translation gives CSVPMDRDHGYTF.

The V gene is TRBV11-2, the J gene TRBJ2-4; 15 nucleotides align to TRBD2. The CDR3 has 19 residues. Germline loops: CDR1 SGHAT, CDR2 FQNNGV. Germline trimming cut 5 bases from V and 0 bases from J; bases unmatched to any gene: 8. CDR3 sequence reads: CASSPGLAGGTLAKNIQYF. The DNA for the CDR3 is TGTGCCAGCAGCCCGGGACTAGCGGGGGGAACACTAGCCAAAAACATTCAGTACTTC.

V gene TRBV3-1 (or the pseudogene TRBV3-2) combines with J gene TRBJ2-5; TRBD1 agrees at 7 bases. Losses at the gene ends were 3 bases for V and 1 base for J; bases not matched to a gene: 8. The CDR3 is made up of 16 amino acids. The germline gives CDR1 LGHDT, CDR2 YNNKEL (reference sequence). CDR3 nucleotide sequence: TGTGCCAGCAGCCACTACTACGGACAGGTCCAAGAGACCCAGTACTTC. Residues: CASSHYYGQVQETQYF.

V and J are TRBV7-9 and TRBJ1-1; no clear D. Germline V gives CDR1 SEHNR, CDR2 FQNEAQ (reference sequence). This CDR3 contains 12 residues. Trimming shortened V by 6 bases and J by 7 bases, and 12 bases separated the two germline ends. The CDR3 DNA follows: TGTGCCAGCAGTCTAAGGCGGTATGAAGCTTTCTTT. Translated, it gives CASSLRRYEAFF.

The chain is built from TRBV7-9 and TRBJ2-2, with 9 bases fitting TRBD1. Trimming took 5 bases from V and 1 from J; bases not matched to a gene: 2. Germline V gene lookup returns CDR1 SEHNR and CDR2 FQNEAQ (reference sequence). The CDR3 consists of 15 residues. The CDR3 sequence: CASSEGQGNTGELFF. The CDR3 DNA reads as TGTGCCAGCAGCGAGGGACAGGGGAACACCGGGGAGCTGTTTTTT.